The 32 T cell receptor beta chains reported below all come from one sample, sequenced in a study of control samples from healthy donors and cancer patients. Some clones are missing from TCRdb's copy, which holds only in-frame ones; the method was immunoSEQ multiplex PCR. The sample lists tens of thousands of clones, approximately 85% occurring once. Sequenced input: blood. The receptors here all came from a man aged 40-49 years in good health.

V usage is TRBV7-2 and J usage is TRBJ1-2; D remains unclear. The CDR3 length is 16 residues. Trimming pared 1 base from V and 5 bases from J, leaving 17 bases between. Germline V gives CDR1 SGHTA, CDR2 FQGNSA. The CDR3 loop reads CASSLEGPPYRYGYTF. CDR3 DNA: TGTGCCAGCAGCTTAGAGGGTCCCCCCTATCGGTATGGCTACACCTTC.

The rearrangement joins TRBV9 to TRBJ2-7, with 9 nucleotides matching TRBD1. The CDR3 consists of 13 residues. Trimming cost V 2 bases and J 6 bases; bases outside gene matches: 3. Germline V lookup: CDR1 SGDLS, CDR2 YYNGEE. The DNA of the CDR3 is TGTGCCAGCAGCGTTGGACAGGGGCGCGAGCAGTACTTC. This sequence encodes CASSVGQGREQYF.

The chain uses TRBV2 and TRBJ2-5, with 8 bases that match TRBD1. Germline V CDR1 and CDR2: SNHLY, FYNNEI. The CDR3 loop spans 13 amino acids. The V gene end was trimmed by 6 bases and the J gene end by 5 bases; junction bases not matched to a gene: 5. CDR3 residues: CASRITGGETQYF. CDR3 nucleotide sequence: TGTGCCAGCAGGATCACAGGGGGGGAGACCCAGTACTTC.

The CDR3 DNA sequence: TGTGCCACCAGTGACCCATTCAGGGGGTCCTACGAGCAGTACTTC. Residues: CATSDPFRGSYEQYF. The rearrangement joins TRBV24-1 to TRBJ2-7, with 7 bases lining up with TRBD1. The V segment lost 4 bases and the J segment 1 base; nucleotides outside the gene matches: 6. The CDR3 totals 15 residues. Germline CDR1 is KGHDR and CDR2 is SFDVKD.

This chain joins TRBV19 and TRBJ2-7, with D perhaps TRBD2 (7 bases). V was trimmed by 1 base and J by 0 bases, leaving 13 bases between them. The CDR3 length is 16 residues. Germline CDR1 and CDR2: LNHDA and SQIVND (reference sequence). CDR3 in amino acids: CASSIAGGQTSYEQYF. As DNA, the CDR3 is TGTGCCAGTAGTATAGCGGGGGGACAAACCTCCTACGAGCAGTACTTC.

The gene calls are TRBV4-3 and TRBJ1-2; no definite D call. V shed 0 bases and J shed 8 bases, with 16 bases lying between them. This CDR3 region has 15 residues. Germline-derived CDR1 and CDR2 are LGHNA and YSLEER. Here the CDR3 DNA reads TGCGCCAGCAGCCAAGACCCAGGAGGTTTGGGGGGCTACACCTTC. This sequence encodes CASSQDPGGLGGYTF.

A single count supports this clone. This chain links TRBV5-1 with TRBJ1-2; D remains unclear. Trimming took 4 bases from V and 8 from J, leaving 21 bases between them. The CDR3 has 15 amino acids. CDR1 is SGHRS, CDR2 YFSETQ, per germline. CDR3: CASSPSTLQRRGYTF. CDR3 sequence (DNA): TGCGCCAGCAGCCCATCAACCCTCCAGCGGAGGGGCTACACCTTC.

The chain carries TRBV7-3 and TRBJ2-5, with D unresolved. CDR1 and CDR2 from the germline V gene are SGHTA and FQGTGA. V shed 3 bases and J shed 1 base, with 9 bases lying between them. The CDR3 spans 14 residues. CDR3 sequence reads: CASSFFGRQETQYF. The CDR3 DNA sequence: TGTGCCAGCAGCTTTTTTGGTCGCCAAGAGACCCAGTACTTC.

The CDR3 nucleotides are TGTGCCAGCAGCCAAGCGACCCTTGCAACTAATGAAAAACTGTTTTTT. Its translation: CASSQATLATNEKLFF. The chain carries TRBV14 and TRBJ1-4; D ambiguous. V gave up 1 base and J gave up 0 bases, with 9 bases separating them. Germline loops: CDR1 SGHDN, CDR2 FVKESK. There are 16 residues in the CDR3.

This rearrangement joins TRBV7-3 to TRBJ2-1, with 7 bases fitting TRBD2. The V gene end was trimmed by 2 bases and the J gene end by 0 bases; junction bases not matched to a gene: 7. The CDR3 consists of 17 residues. From germline, CDR1 is SGHTA and CDR2 FQGTGA. CDR3 region: CASSLLGRGSSYNEQFF. DNA of the CDR3: TGTGCCAGCAGCTTATTAGGGCGGGGGAGCTCCTACAATGAGCAGTTCTTC.

This chain connects TRBV29-1 to TRBJ2-1, with 10 nucleotides matching TRBD2. J gave up 10 bases and V 4 bases, and 4 bases lay outside the gene matches. Per the germline V gene, CDR1 is SQVTM and CDR2 is ANQGSEA. The CDR3 runs to 12 residues. CDR3 sequence reads: CSVASGSDEQFF. The CDR3 DNA reads TGCAGCGTTGCTAGCGGGAGTGACGAGCAGTTCTTC.

There are a few counts of this clone. This sequence joins TRBV19 and TRBJ1-2; D is possibly TRBD1 (5 bases). In germline, CDR1 is LNHDA, CDR2 SQIVND (reference sequence). Trimming pared 5 bases from V and 7 bases from J, leaving 17 bases between. The CDR3 sequence is 14 residues long. The CDR3 coding sequence is TGTGCCAGTAGTCGCCGGGACTTTGGCGGTGGCTACACCTTC. The encoded protein is CASSRRDFGGGYTF. The full variable domain, with the rest looked up from reference TRBV19 and TRBJ1-2, is DGGITQSPKYLFRKEGQNVTLSCEQNLNHDAMYWYRQDPGQGLRLIYYSQIVNDFQKGDIAEGYSVSREKKESFPLTVTSAQKNPTAFYLCASSRRDFGGGYTFGSGTRLTVV.

J is TRBJ2-1 and V is TRBV6-5; 7 bases fit TRBD1. CDR1 and CDR2 (germline): MNHEY, SVGAGI. The CDR3 covers 13 residues. The V gene end was trimmed by 2 bases and the J gene end by 9 bases; junction bases not matched to a gene: 4. The CDR3 region has the DNA TGTGCCAGCAGTTACGACAGGGAGTCTGAGCAGTTCTTC. This sequence encodes CASSYDRESEQFF.

The CDR3 DNA reads TGTGCCATAAAGGACAGGAGTAACAATGAGCAGTTCTTC. It translates to CAIKDRSNNEQFF. The chain has TRBV10-3 and TRBJ2-1; 7 positions agree with TRBD1. The V gene's germline CDR1 is ENHRY and CDR2 SYGVKD. The junction had 7 bases not matched to a gene; V was cut back by 9 bases and J by 5 bases. The CDR3 contains 13 residues.

The rearrangement links TRBV12-3 or TRBV12-4 to TRBJ1-4, with D perhaps TRBD1 (5 bases). Trimming took 7 bases from V and 7 from J, leaving 13 bases between them. This CDR3 is built from 13 residues. CDR3 protein: CASTGGVGEKLFF. The CDR3 bases are TGTGCCAGCACTGGGGGAGTGGGTGAAAAACTGTTTTTT.

The chain couples TRBV30 to TRBJ2-3; 13 nucleotides match TRBD2. The CDR3 runs 16 residues. Germline lookup yields CDR1 GTSNPN and CDR2 SVGIG (reference sequence). V shed 3 bases, J shed 7 bases, and the junction held 10 bases outside the gene matches. The CDR3 sequence is CAWSQTSGGIGNTQYF. The CDR3 DNA follows: TGTGCCTGGAGCCAGACTAGCGGGGGGATAGGGAATACGCAGTATTTT.

The rearrangement links TRBV5-1 to TRBJ2-3; tentatively, D is TRBD1 or TRBD2 (6 bases each). V shed 0 bases and J shed 4 bases, with 9 bases lying between them. Germline V gives CDR1 SGHRS, CDR2 YFSETQ. The CDR3 spans 14 residues. CDR3 DNA: TGCGCCAGCAGCTTGGTTAGGGGGGCAGATACGCAGTATTTT. Amino acids: CASSLVRGADTQYF.

The chain couples TRBV2 to TRBJ2-1, with D unclear. Trimming removed 4 bases at V and 6 bases at J, with 10 bases between. The CDR3 is made up of 13 amino acids. Germline CDR1 and CDR2: SNHLY and FYNNEI. This chain's CDR3 is CASSVFWSNEQFF. In DNA form, the CDR3 reads TGTGCCAGCAGTGTCTTTTGGAGCAATGAGCAGTTCTTC.

CDR3 region: CASSPRDSYNEQFF. Here the CDR3 DNA reads TGTGCCAGCTCACCAAGGGACTCCTACAATGAGCAGTTCTTC. This chain links TRBV18 with TRBJ2-1; no reliable D call. Trimming took off 2 bases at V and 0 bases at J, with 5 bases between the two ends. The germline V gene has CDR1 KGHSH and CDR2 LQKENI. This CDR3 region has 14 residues.

The count of this clone is one. The CDR3 is CASSLDNNYGYTF. The CDR3 DNA sequence: TGTGCCAGCAGCTTAGACAATAACTATGGCTACACCTTC. V usage is TRBV7-2 and J usage is TRBJ1-2; no firm D call. Germline V gene lookup returns CDR1 SGHTA and CDR2 FQGNSA. Trimming took 1 base from V and 1 from J, leaving 4 bases between them. This CDR3 contains 13 residues. The full variable domain, its missing parts supplied by reference TRBV7-2 and TRBJ1-2, is GAGVSQSPSNKVTEKGKDVELRCDPISGHTALYWYRQSLGQGLEFLIYFQGNSAPDKSGLPSDRFSAERTGGSVSTLTIQRTQQEDSAVYLCASSLDNNYGYTFGSGTRLTVV.

The chain joins TRBV10-2 to TRBJ2-5; possible D gene TRBD2, 5 bases. Germline V CDR1 and CDR2: WSHSY, SAAADI. The CDR3 has 13 amino acids. V was clipped by 6 bases and J by 5 bases, with 13 bases between them. CDR3 residues: CASRRRRGETQYF. The CDR3 region has the DNA TGCGCCAGCAGGCGTCGGAGAGGGGAGACCCAGTACTTC.

In this sample, this clone turned up a few times. The genes are TRBV7-2 and TRBJ2-3, with D maybe TRBD2 (6 bases). The ends were cut back, 5 bases at V and 2 bases at J, with 11 bases in the middle. The germline CDR1 and CDR2 sequences are SGHTA and FQGNSA. This CDR3 has 14 residues. CDR3 sequence: CASSHGGITDTQYF. The CDR3 DNA reads as TGTGCCAGCAGCCACGGGGGAATCACAGATACGCAGTATTTT.

The gene calls are TRBV18 and TRBJ1-3; TRBD1 matches 7 bases. In germline, CDR1 is KGHSH, CDR2 LQKENI. The ends lost 5 bases at V and 2 bases at J; junction bases unmatched: 6. The CDR3 covers 15 residues. The CDR3 protein is CASSSDRAAGNTIYF. The CDR3 DNA reads TGTGCCAGCTCATCCGACAGGGCAGCTGGAAACACCATATATTTT.

The J gene is TRBJ2-7, the V gene TRBV6-1; weak D call: TRBD1 (6 bases). The CDR3 contains 14 residues. The germline gives CDR1 MNHNS, CDR2 SASEGT. Trimming took off 3 bases at V and 3 bases at J, with 12 bases between the two ends. CDR3 nucleotides: TGTGCCAGCAGTGACCCCGGGACAATCTACGAGCAGTACTTC. This translates into CASSDPGTIYEQYF.

The chain combines TRBV7-2 with TRBJ1-5; D not certain. The CDR3 runs 13 residues. Germline V gives CDR1 SGHTA, CDR2 FQGNSA. Trimming pared 5 bases from V and 4 bases from J, leaving 9 bases between. The CDR3 loop reads CASSNYFNQPQHF. CDR3 DNA: TGTGCCAGCAGCAACTATTTTAATCAGCCCCAGCATTTT.

This chain uses TRBV27 with TRBJ1-6; D is perhaps TRBD1 (5 bases). In germline, CDR1 is MNHEY, CDR2 SMNVEV (reference sequence). CDR3 length: 14 amino acids. Trimming stripped 3 bases from V and 8 bases from J, with 11 bases between. CDR3 sequence: CASSFDRRDSPLHF. In DNA, the CDR3 is TGTGCCAGCAGTTTCGACAGACGGGATTCACCCCTCCACTTT.

The chain recombines TRBV12-3 or TRBV12-4 with TRBJ2-7; unclear D gene. The CDR3 totals 13 residues. The V and J ends lost 1 base and 6 bases respectively, with 10 bases between them. CDR3 DNA: TGTGCCAGCAGTTTAGGGCAGCCTAGCGAGCAGTACTTC. It translates to CASSLGQPSEQYF.

The chain joins TRBV27 to TRBJ1-5; a weak D match, TRBD1 (5 bases). Germline V gives CDR1 MNHEY, CDR2 SMNVEV (reference sequence). The CDR3 has 14 residues. V lost 0 bases and J lost 3, with 6 bases in between. CDR3 in amino acids: CASSLSGANQPQHF. The CDR3 DNA reads as TGTGCCAGCAGTTTATCAGGGGCCAATCAGCCCCAGCATTTT.

The rearrangement uses TRBV4-3 and TRBJ2-2; D uncertain. Germline V gene sequence: CDR1 LGHNA, CDR2 YSLEER. Trimming left V 3 bases short and J 6 bases short, with 17 bases between. The CDR3 has 16 amino acids. The CDR3 protein is CASSHHMDVAAGELFF. The CDR3 DNA reads TGCGCCAGCAGCCATCACATGGACGTCGCCGCCGGGGAGCTGTTTTTT.

This clone was recorded only once. The chain uses TRBV11-3 and TRBJ1-4; 7 positions agree with TRBD1. The CDR3 is 19 residues long. After removal of 3 bases from V and 5 bases from J, the junction contained 18 bases not matched to a gene. Germline CDR1 reads SGHNT; CDR2 reads YENEEA. The CDR3 DNA reads as TGTGCCAGCAGCTTGGGGGGGCCCACAAGACAGGGATGGAATGAAAAACTGTTTTTT. This sequence encodes CASSLGGPTRQGWNEKLFF.

The chain carries TRBV30 and TRBJ1-3; the match to TRBD1 covers 8 bases. Germline V lookup: CDR1 GTSNPN, CDR2 SVGIG (reference sequence). The CDR3 has 17 amino acids. V lost 2 bases to trimming and J lost 8 bases; unmatched junction nucleotides: 17. DNA for the CDR3: TGTGCCTGGAGTCCAATCCGGACAGGGACCTACGGAGACACCATATATTTT. Translating gives CAWSPIRTGTYGDTIYF. The full variable domain, completed using reference TRBV30 and TRBJ1-3, is SQTIHQWPATLVQPVGSPLSLECTVEGTSNPNLYWYRQAAGRGLQLLFYSVGIGQISSEVPQNLSASRPQDRQFILSSKKLLLSDSGFYLCAWSPIRTGTYGDTIYFGEGSWLTVV.

The rearrangement links TRBV4-2 to TRBJ2-7; 10 bases line up with TRBD2. V lost 1 base, J lost 1 base, and 7 bases stayed unmatched. The CDR3 spans 17 residues. CDR1 is LGHNA and CDR2 is YNFKEQ in the germline V gene. CDR3 DNA sequence: TGTGCCAGCAGCCAAGGGCTACTAGCGGGAAGTTCCTACGAGCAGTACTTC. This translates into CASSQGLLAGSSYEQYF.